Listed here are 26 T cell receptor beta chains from one sample, sequenced in a study of graft-versus-host responses after intestinal transplantation (dated by TCRdb to the early 2020s). Receptor libraries were prepared by the immunoSEQ multiplex PCR assay. TCRdb retrieved this table from immuneACCESS and kept in-frame rearrangements only. Not all clones are present; in checked studies, unresolved V genes account for under half, and no reason is known for the remainder. The sample table lists around 9,000 clones, about 93% of them with a count of one. About 2% of the sample lies in the top ten. The input for sequencing was PBMCs, taken 11 days after intestinal transplantation. All receptors derive from a human patient who received an intestinal transplant, so some T cells may come from the graft donor.

J is TRBJ2-1 and V is TRBV19; D might be TRBD1 (6 bases). The CDR3 has 20 residues. With 5 bases removed from V and 1 base from J, the gap between germline ends came to 27 bases. Germline loops: CDR1 LNHDA, CDR2 SQIVND (reference sequence). This CDR3 reads CASSPSSLRGPKRSYNEQFF. The CDR3 DNA reads as TGTGCCAGTAGTCCCAGCTCGCTCAGGGGCCCAAAACGATCCTACAATGAGCAGTTCTTC.

This clone has just a few counts. V usage is TRBV4-1 and J usage is TRBJ1-6, with D possibly matching TRBD1 (5 bases). The CDR3 spans 15 residues. Germline CDR1 MGHRA, CDR2 YSYEKL. Deletions cut 1 base from V and 3 bases from J, with 7 bases between. CDR3 region: CASSQGGVYNSPLHF. The DNA for the CDR3 is TGCGCCAGCAGCCAAGGGGGGGTCTATAATTCACCCCTCCACTTT.

The chain couples TRBV5-4 to TRBJ2-7, with D uncertain. This CDR3 contains 12 residues. The V gene's germline CDR1 is SGHNT and CDR2 YYREEE (reference sequence). The V end lost 2 bases, the J end lost 6 bases, and 9 bases lay between the germline ends. In DNA, the CDR3 is TGTGCCAGCAGCTTTGGGCTGTCCGAGCAGTACTTC. It specifies CASSFGLSEQYF.

This chain links TRBV5-6 with TRBJ2-7, with 11 bases lining up with TRBD1. J lost 3 bases, V lost 3 bases, and 14 bases had no gene match. The CDR3 is 18 amino acids. Germline V gene lookup returns CDR1 SGHDT and CDR2 YYEEEE. CDR3 sequence reads: CASSSDRGRITSHYEQYV. CDR3 bases: TGTGCCAGCAGCTCGGACAGGGGGCGGATCACATCTCACTACGAGCAGTACGTC.

The chain combines TRBV7-2 with TRBJ2-3; TRBD2 aligns across 12 bases. V dropped 1 base and J dropped 3; count of bases not matched to a gene: 8. This CDR3 is built from 18 residues. The V gene's germline CDR1 is SGHTA and CDR2 FQGNSA. This chain's CDR3 is CASSLEWLAGGPTDTQYF. The CDR3 bases are TGTGCCAGCAGCTTAGAATGGCTAGCGGGGGGGCCGACAGATACGCAGTATTTT.

The rearrangement uses TRBV28 and TRBJ2-5, with D possibly matching TRBD1 (6 bases). This CDR3 is 13 amino acids long. CDR1 and CDR2 from the germline V gene are MDHEN and SYDVKM. Trimming pared 6 bases from V and 3 bases from J, leaving 11 bases between. CDR3 in amino acids: CASRQGSKETQYF. The CDR3 DNA follows: TGTGCCAGCAGACAGGGAAGTAAAGAGACCCAGTACTTC.

This chain links TRBV27 with TRBJ2-5, with TRBD1 matching 9 bases. The CDR3 sequence is 16 residues long. CDR1 MNHEY and CDR2 SMNVEV come from the germline V gene (reference sequence). The V and J ends lost 6 bases and 4 bases, in that order; junction bases with no gene match: 12. The CDR3, as DNA: TGTGCCAGCAGCCTACTCTCGGGACAGGGCACAGAGACCCAGTACTTC. Its protein is CASSLLSGQGTETQYF.

This rearrangement joins TRBV9 to TRBJ2-1; 9 bases are shared with TRBD1. CDR1 is SGDLS and CDR2 is YYNGEE in the germline V gene. The CDR3 contains 15 residues. With 0 bases clipped from V and 7 bases from J, the junction kept 5 bases outside the gene matches. In DNA, the CDR3 is TGTGCCAGCAGCGTAGGGGACAGGGTGTTAAATGAGCAGTTCTTC. Translating gives CASSVGDRVLNEQFF.

The CDR3 sequence is CASSPLKGEGGGETQYF. The CDR3 DNA reads as TGTGCCAGCAGCCCTCTGAAGGGGGAGGGGGGCGGAGAGACCCAGTACTTC. The V and J genes are TRBV11-2 and TRBJ2-5; TRBD2 might be the D (7 bases). The germline V and J ends were trimmed by 5 bases and 4 bases, with 23 bases remaining between them. The CDR3 loop spans 17 amino acids. Germline V gene sequence: CDR1 SGHAT, CDR2 FQNNGV.

The chain uses TRBV28 and TRBJ1-1, with D uncertain. Germline values: CDR1 MDHEN, CDR2 SYDVKM. The CDR3 spans 11 residues. With 7 bases removed from V and 3 bases from J, the gap between germline ends came to 6 bases. CDR3 in amino acids: CASNEYTEAFF. In DNA, the CDR3 is TGTGCCAGCAACGAGTACACTGAAGCTTTCTTT.

The gene calls are TRBV19 and TRBJ2-3; 9 bases are shared with TRBD2. There are 15 residues in the CDR3. In germline, CDR1 is LNHDA, CDR2 SQIVND (reference sequence). V gave up 7 bases and J gave up 6 bases; unmatched junction bases: 11. The CDR3 loop reads CASKIVASGTDTQYF. DNA for the CDR3: TGTGCCAGTAAAATTGTCGCTAGCGGGACGGATACGCAGTATTTT.

This chain uses TRBV28 with TRBJ1-2; D perhaps matches TRBD1 (5 bases). Trimming took 5 bases from V and 5 from J, leaving 15 bases between them. CDR1 is MDHEN, CDR2 SYDVKM, per germline. This CDR3 comprises 14 residues. CDR3 nucleotide sequence: TGTGCCAGCAGTCCCCACAGGAGACAGTATGGCTACACCTTC. This sequence encodes CASSPHRRQYGYTF.

This clone has just one count. The V gene is TRBV15, the J gene TRBJ2-1; a possible D gene is TRBD2 (5 bases). CDR1 LNHNV and CDR2 YYDKDF come from the germline V gene (reference sequence). This CDR3 comprises 15 residues. V lost 3 bases, J lost 0 bases, and 9 bases lay in between. The CDR3 nucleotides read TGTGCCACCAGCAGCGAAGGGAGCTCCTACAATGAGCAGTTCTTC. Translation: CATSSEGSSYNEQFF.

This sequence joins TRBV6-5 and TRBJ1-1, with 8 positions matching TRBD1. Per germline, CDR1 MNHEY and CDR2 SVGAGI. This CDR3 is 13 amino acids long. Trimming took 3 bases from V and 7 from J; bases not matched to a gene: 4. CDR3 loop: CASSYGQGGEAFF. CDR3 DNA: TGTGCCAGCAGTTATGGACAGGGCGGTGAAGCTTTCTTT.

The V gene is TRBV5-6, the J gene TRBJ1-2, with D unresolved. Trimming shortened V by 0 bases and J by 5 bases, and 17 bases separated the two germline ends. This CDR3 spans 16 amino acids. Germline values: CDR1 SGHDT, CDR2 YYEEEE. CDR3 DNA: TGTGCCAGCAGCTTGGGTTCGAGACCCGCGGGTTATGGCTACACCTTC. Its protein product is CASSLGSRPAGYGYTF. The variable domain in full, completed from reference TRBV5-6 and TRBJ1-2, reads DAGVTQSPTHLIKTRGQQVTLRCSPKSGHDTVSWYQQALGQGPQFIFQYYEEEERQRGNFPDRFSGHQFPNYSSELNVNALLLGDSALYLCASSLGSRPAGYGYTFGSGTRLTVV.

V gene TRBV29-1 combines with J gene TRBJ2-3, with TRBD2 matching 10 bases. With V trimmed by 8 bases and J by 5 bases, 7 bases remained unmatched. This CDR3 has 13 residues. Germline V gene sequence: CDR1 SQVTM, CDR2 ANQGSEA. The CDR3 DNA reads TGCAGCTTCTTAGCGGGGGGAGTAGATACGCAGTATTTT. It codes for CSFLAGGVDTQYF.

In its sample, this clone was seen a few times. The chain is built from TRBV9 and TRBJ2-5; 12 positions match TRBD2. Germline V gene lookup returns CDR1 SGDLS and CDR2 YYNGEE. J gave up 5 bases and V 4 bases, and 3 bases lay outside the gene matches. The CDR3 runs to 14 residues. The CDR3, as DNA: TGTGCCAGCAGCACCACTAGCGGGAGGGAGACCCAGTACTTC. Protein product: CASSTTSGRETQYF.

The V gene is TRBV6-1, the J gene TRBJ2-3; 12 nucleotides align to TRBD2. Trimming cost V 6 bases and J 0 bases; bases outside gene matches: 1. The CDR3 is made up of 15 amino acids. Looked up from germline, CDR1 is MNHNS and CDR2 is SASEGT. CDR3 in DNA: TGTGCCAGCAGCGGACTAGCGGGGAGCACAGATACGCAGTATTTT. This codes for CASSGLAGSTDTQYF.

The rearrangement links TRBV7-3 to TRBJ2-1; 8 bases are a match to TRBD2. The CDR3 has 14 amino acids. J gave up 3 bases and V 4 bases, and 2 bases lay outside the gene matches. Germline loops: CDR1 SGHTA, CDR2 FQGTGA. CDR3 sequence reads: CASSSGTSYNEQFF. CDR3 bases: TGTGCCAGCAGCTCCGGGACTAGCTACAATGAGCAGTTCTTC.

This clone was recorded only once. The chain recombines TRBV19 with TRBJ2-1, with a possible D match to TRBD1 (6 bases). The V gene's germline CDR1 is LNHDA and CDR2 SQIVND (reference sequence). The V and J ends lost 3 bases and 0 bases respectively, with 9 bases between them. This CDR3 region has 15 residues. CDR3 sequence: CASSIDRSSYNEQFF. The CDR3, as DNA: TGTGCCAGTAGTATTGACAGGAGCTCCTACAATGAGCAGTTCTTC.

The genes are TRBV27 and TRBJ2-7, with TRBD1 matching 9 bases. This CDR3 is built from 16 residues. J lost 0 bases, V lost 5 bases, and 8 bases had no gene match. Per germline, CDR1 MNHEY and CDR2 SMNVEV (reference sequence). The CDR3 DNA is TGTGCCAGCAGTCCGACCGGGACAGGGTTCTCCTACGAGCAGTACTTC. Amino acid sequence: CASSPTGTGFSYEQYF.

This clone was seen once. The V call is TRBV6-1, the J call TRBJ2-2; 13 nucleotides line up with TRBD2. CDR1 is MNHNS and CDR2 is SASEGT in the germline V gene. Trimming at V came to 10 bases and at J to 4 bases, leaving 3 bases not matched to a gene. The CDR3 runs to 14 residues. In DNA form, the CDR3 reads TGTGCCACCCGACTAGCGGGGGGCACCGGGGAGCTGTTTTTT. It translates to CATRLAGGTGELFF.

The rearrangement joins TRBV14 to TRBJ2-2; no clear D gene. CDR1 and CDR2 (germline): SGHDN, FVKESK. Trimming cost V 3 bases and J 0 bases, with 11 bases left between them. The CDR3 spans 16 residues. CDR3 DNA sequence: TGTGCCAGCAGCCACCCGACAAACGCGAACACCGGGGAGCTGTTTTTT. This sequence encodes CASSHPTNANTGELFF.

The rearrangement joins TRBV7-6 to TRBJ1-1; a weak D match, TRBD1 (6 bases). CDR1 is SGHVS and CDR2 is FNYEAQ in the germline V gene. The CDR3 contains 14 residues. Deletions cut 3 bases from V and 12 bases from J, with 20 bases between. Written as DNA, the CDR3 is TGTGCCAGCAGCTTGTCAGATGAGTGGGGGCCCCCTTTCTTT. It yields the protein CASSLSDEWGPPFF.

Written as DNA, the CDR3 is TGTGCCAGCAGCTTCCGGGGGAGCTCCTACGAGCAGTACTTC. This sequence encodes CASSFRGSSYEQYF. V is TRBV13 and J is TRBJ2-7; D perhaps matches TRBD2 (6 bases). Trimming removed 3 bases from V and 0 bases from J, with 9 bases in between. This CDR3 spans 14 amino acids. Germline V gene data show CDR1 as PRHDT and CDR2 as FYEKMQ (reference sequence).

The V and J genes are TRBV29-1 and TRBJ2-5; 9 positions agree with TRBD1. After removal of 4 bases from V and 2 bases from J, the junction contained 5 bases not matched to a gene. The germline CDR1 and CDR2 sequences are SQVTM and ANQGSEA. The CDR3 sequence is 14 residues long. CDR3 DNA sequence: TGCAGCGTTGGGGAAGGGACAGGGCAAGAGACCCAGTACTTC. It yields the protein CSVGEGTGQETQYF. Full variable domain (outside the CDR3, taken from reference TRBV29-1 and TRBJ2-5): SAVISQKPSRDICQRGTSLTIQCQVDSQVTMMFWYRQQPGQSLTLIATANQGSEATYESGFVIDKFPISRPNLTFSTLTVSNMSPEDSSIYLCSVGEGTGQETQYFGPGTRLLVL.